This T cell receptor (beta chain) was identified during a study of cytomegalovirus exposure and HLA in healthy donors. On the study more broadly: A data release that came early held approximately 85 million unique TCRs from HLA-typed donors.

13 Jbeta primers and 60 Vbeta primers were used for the PCR. Libraries were prepared by immunoSEQ multiplex PCR; TCRdb keeps only in-frame clonotypes and omits some of them. The table has more than 100,000 clones, less than 85% seen once. Comment on this clone: Antigen unknown.

Overall study findings and caveats: Presence/absence analysis assumed near-uniform sequencing depth across donors. Usually a TCR sequence was rare, but some public TCRs were found in many donors. In a later analysis, HLA-associated beta chains showed higher expansion and lower generation probabilities than comparable chains.

Germline V gene sequence: CDR1 LNHDA, CDR2 SQIVND (reference sequence). Trimming removed 5 bases at V and 8 bases at J, with 19 bases between. The CDR3 has 15 residues. The specimen was PBMCs. The clonotype originates from a woman aged 35 to 49 in good health and CMV-seronegative. J is TRBJ2-4 and V is TRBV19; TRBD2 might be the D (5 bases). The CDR3 reads CASSVLRVGVDIQYF. CDR3 sequence (DNA): TGTGCCAGTAGTGTCCTGCGGGTGGGAGTCGACATTCAGTACTTC.